This T cell receptor beta chain was captured in a study of T cell responses to AZD1222 COVID-19 vaccine. The data were produced by immunoSEQ multiplex PCR, yet TCRdb's version contains in-frame clones alone and is incomplete. Of 150,000 to 200,000 clones listed, around 92% are singletons. Germline loops: CDR1 SGHTA, CDR2 FQGTGA. The CDR3 has 14 amino acids. V gave up 4 bases and J gave up 4 bases; unmatched junction bases: 4. The sequenced sample was peripheral blood, obtained on day 0 of AZD1222 vaccination. The clonotype was recovered from an adult in good health. The chain uses TRBV7-3 and TRBJ2-3; 8 nucleotides line up with TRBD1. CDR3 amino acids: CASSSGQGSDTQYF. The CDR3 coding sequence is TGTGCCAGCAGCTCTGGACAGGGCTCAGATACGCAGTATTTT.